The 22 T cell receptor beta chains given below trace back to one sample, sequenced in a study of PD-1 blockade in classical Hodgkin lymphoma. Some clones are missing from TCRdb's copy, which holds only in-frame ones; the method was immunoSEQ multiplex PCR. Among 110,000 or so clones, roughly 87% were seen once, and the ten largest hold about 20%. Every patient relapsed after autologous stem cell transplantation, and brentuximab vedotin exposure varied. The sample here was peripheral blood mononuclear cells (PBMCs), taken before the second cycle of nivolumab. These receptors came from a human donor with classical Hodgkin lymphoma.

The rearrangement uses TRBV7-2 and TRBJ1-2, with D unresolved. The germline CDR1 and CDR2 sequences are SGHTA and FQGNSA. V was trimmed by 4 bases and J by 8 bases, leaving 8 bases between them. This CDR3 has 11 residues. The CDR3, as DNA: TGTGCCAGCAGCTCACTGAAGGGCTACACCTTC. It specifies CASSSLKGYTF.

This clone was detected only once. CDR3 DNA: TGTGCCAGCAGCTTAGAGGCGAACACTGAAGCTTTCTTT. Translated: CASSLEANTEAFF. This chain joins TRBV13 and TRBJ1-1; D not certain. The length of the CDR3 is 13 residues. Looked up from germline, CDR1 is PRHDT and CDR2 is FYEKMQ (reference sequence). Trimming removed 1 base from V and 1 base from J, with 4 bases in between.

V usage is TRBV15 and J usage is TRBJ2-1, with TRBD2 matching over 12 bases. In germline, CDR1 is LNHNV, CDR2 YYDKDF (reference sequence). The junction had 20 bases not matched to a gene; V was cut back by 7 bases and J by 7 bases. There are 19 residues in the CDR3. CDR3 DNA: TGTGCCACCACGGCCCTAGGTTGGAGACTAGCGGGAGACCTAAATGAGCAGTTCTTC. Amino acids: CATTALGWRLAGDLNEQFF.

The chain combines TRBV5-1 with TRBJ2-5; unclear D gene. The V and J ends lost 0 bases and 4 bases respectively, with 7 bases between them. This CDR3 is built from 13 residues. CDR1 is SGHRS and CDR2 is YFSETQ in the germline V gene. The DNA for the CDR3 is TGCGCCAGCAGCTTGGAAGGTAGAGAGACCCAGTACTTC. This sequence encodes CASSLEGRETQYF. Supplemented by reference TRBV5-1 and TRBJ2-5, the full variable domain reads KAGVTQTPRYLIKTRGQQVTLSCSPISGHRSVSWYQQTPGQGLQFLFEYFSETQRNKGNFPGRFSGRQFSNSRSEMNVSTLELGDSALYLCASSLEGRETQYFGPGTRLLVL.

The rearrangement uses TRBV30 and TRBJ1-4; D unclear. This CDR3 region has 13 residues. V lost 3 bases and J lost 4, with 9 bases in between. Germline V CDR1 and CDR2: GTSNPN, SVGIG (reference sequence). The CDR3 loop reads CAWRRAVNEKLFF. The CDR3 DNA is TGTGCCTGGAGACGGGCAGTTAATGAAAAACTGTTTTTT.

V and J are TRBV7-6 and TRBJ2-1; 7 bases fit TRBD2. V lost 5 bases to trimming and J lost 9 bases; unmatched junction nucleotides: 13. The CDR3 is 15 amino acids. Germline CDR1 SGHVS, CDR2 FNYEAQ. The CDR3 DNA reads TGTGCCAGCAGCCTCTTAGCGGGCGGTCAGAGTGAGCAGTTCTTC. This gives the protein CASSLLAGGQSEQFF.

The sample holds one count of this clone. CDR3 sequence (DNA): TGTGCCAGCAGTGGTATCTACGAGCAGTACTTC. It translates to CASSGIYEQYF. The rearrangement uses TRBV28 and TRBJ2-7; D is unclear. This CDR3 comprises 11 residues. The germline CDR1 and CDR2 sequences are MDHEN and SYDVKM. V lost 5 bases, J lost 3 bases, and 5 bases lay in between. The full variable domain, its missing parts supplied by reference TRBV28 and TRBJ2-7, is DVKVTQSSRYLVKRTGEKVFLECVQDMDHENMFWYRQDPGLGLRLIYFSYDVKMKEKGDIPEGYSVSREKKERFSLILESASTNQTSMYLCASSGIYEQYFGPGTRLTVT.

The chain is built from TRBV29-1 and TRBJ1-1; perhaps TRBD1 as D (6 bases). The V end lost 3 bases, the J end lost 4 bases, and 6 bases lay between the germline ends. Germline V lookup: CDR1 SQVTM, CDR2 ANQGSEA. The CDR3 has 11 amino acids. In DNA form, the CDR3 reads TGCAGCGTTGACAGGGGCACTGAAGCTTTCTTT. Residues: CSVDRGTEAFF.

In this sample, this clone turned up a few times. CDR3 in amino acids: CASSLVGSQDGYTF. The DNA of the CDR3 is TGCGCCAGCAGCTTGGTCGGGAGCCAAGATGGCTACACCTTC. This chain uses TRBV5-1 with TRBJ1-2; unclear D gene. Trimming stripped 0 bases from V and 6 bases from J, with 12 bases between. Germline lookup yields CDR1 SGHRS and CDR2 YFSETQ. The CDR3 spans 14 residues.

This chain uses TRBV7-2 with TRBJ2-7, with 7 bases that match TRBD2. The CDR3 covers 17 residues. V lost 1 base, J lost 6 bases, and 15 bases stayed unmatched. CDR1 is SGHTA and CDR2 is FQGNSA in the germline V gene. As DNA, the CDR3 is TGTGCCAGCAGCTTAGGACCCCCTAGCGGTAAAACATCCGAGCAGTACTTC. As protein: CASSLGPPSGKTSEQYF.

This chain joins TRBV28 and TRBJ1-5; TRBD1 matches at 7 bases. V was clipped by 3 bases and J by 4 bases; unmatched bases: 15. Germline V CDR1 and CDR2: MDHEN, SYDVKM. There are 18 residues in the CDR3. The DNA for the CDR3 is TGTGCCAGCAGTTTGGGGTTCAAGGGGGCTAGGGAAAATCAGCCCCAGCATTTT. Protein product: CASSLGFKGARENQPQHF.

This sequence joins TRBV21-1 and TRBJ2-1. TRBV21-1 is annotated as a pseudogene. The CDR3 runs to 16 residues. The DNA for the CDR3 is TGTGCCAGCAGCAAAAGAACAGGGAGGCCATACAATGAGCAGTTCTTC. It yields the protein CASSKRTGRPYNEQFF.

The chain links TRBV5-6 to TRBJ1-4; D not resolved. The germline V gene has CDR1 SGHDT and CDR2 YYEEEE. CDR3 size: 14 residues. V dropped 2 bases and J dropped 3 bases, with 8 bases sitting between them. The DNA for the CDR3 is TGTGCCAGCAGCTTTCGATCGGCTAATGAAAAACTGTTTTTT. This codes for CASSFRSANEKLFF.

The chain recombines TRBV7-9 with TRBJ1-4; no clear D. The V end lost 4 bases, the J end lost 8 bases, and 8 bases lay between the germline ends. Germline values: CDR1 SEHNR, CDR2 FQNEAQ (reference sequence). This CDR3 region has 12 residues. CDR3 bases: TGTGCCAGCAGCTCCCACGGGGAAAAACTGTTTTTT. As protein: CASSSHGEKLFF.

V usage is TRBV14 and J usage is TRBJ1-1; 8 bases agree with TRBD1. The CDR3 spans 15 residues. The trim removed 1 base at V and 1 base at J, leaving 2 bases unmatched. Germline V gene sequence: CDR1 SGHDN, CDR2 FVKESK. The DNA for the CDR3 is TGTGCCAGCAGCCAAGGGGGACAGGCGAACACTGAAGCTTTCTTT. This gives the protein CASSQGGQANTEAFF.

J is TRBJ1-5 and V is TRBV6-5, with D possibly matching TRBD1 (5 bases). Trimming stripped 5 bases from V and 5 bases from J, with 10 bases between. The germline CDR1 and CDR2 sequences are MNHEY and SVGAGI. CDR3 length: 13 amino acids. The CDR3 is CASSDRRHQPQHF. Written as DNA, the CDR3 is TGTGCCAGCAGTGACAGAAGACATCAGCCCCAGCATTTT.

This CDR3 is CASSAPGETQYF. DNA for the CDR3: TGTGCCAGCAGCGCCCCGGGGGAGACCCAGTACTTC. The chain is built from TRBV7-7 and TRBJ2-5; maybe TRBD2 (5 bases). Trimming shortened V by 5 bases and J by 5 bases, and 9 bases separated the two germline ends. The CDR3 is made up of 12 amino acids. Per germline, CDR1 SSHAT and CDR2 FNYEAQ (reference sequence).

V gene TRBV2 combines with J gene TRBJ1-1; the D is unclear. Trimming took 2 bases from V and 3 from J, leaving 10 bases between them. The V gene's germline CDR1 is SNHLY and CDR2 FYNNEI. There are 14 residues in the CDR3. CDR3 in amino acids: CASSEPIIHTEAFF. In nucleotides, the CDR3 is TGTGCCAGCAGTGAACCGATTATACACACTGAAGCTTTCTTT.

This clone was counted only a few times. The chain uses TRBV9 and TRBJ2-3; 8 nucleotides match TRBD2. V lost 4 bases to trimming and J lost 2 bases; unmatched junction nucleotides: 18. Germline CDR1 SGDLS, CDR2 YYNGEE. This CDR3 spans 19 amino acids. This CDR3 reads CASSPRDTLKRETTDTQYF. In nucleotides, the CDR3 is TGTGCCAGCAGCCCACGGGACACACTCAAGCGGGAGACCACAGATACGCAGTATTTT.

The chain employs TRBV7-2 and TRBJ2-5; D tentatively reads TRBD1 or TRBD2 (7 bases each). Germline CDR1 is SGHTA and CDR2 is FQGNSA. The CDR3 consists of 14 residues. Trimming left V 7 bases short and J 4 bases short, with 16 bases between. The CDR3 protein is CASTQGGRGETQYF. The CDR3 DNA reads as TGTGCCAGCACCCAGGGGGGGCGCGGAGAGACCCAGTACTTC.

This rearrangement joins TRBV15 to TRBJ2-5; the D gene could be TRBD1 or TRBD2 (5 bases each). V dropped 8 bases and J dropped 5 bases, with 18 bases sitting between them. Germline-derived CDR1 and CDR2 are LNHNV and YYDKDF (reference sequence). This CDR3 region has 14 residues. CDR3 residues: CATAGTSSRETQYF. CDR3 nucleotide sequence: TGTGCCACCGCAGGGACGTCGTCGAGGGAGACCCAGTACTTC. The full variable domain, completed using reference TRBV15 and TRBJ2-5, is DAMVIQNPRYQVTQFGKPVTLSCSQTLNHNVMYWYQQKSSQAPKLLFHYYDKDFNNEADTPDNFQSRRPNTSFCFLDIRSPGLGDTAMYLCATAGTSSRETQYFGPGTRLLVL.

The V and J genes are TRBV5-1 and TRBJ2-1; D tentatively fits TRBD1 or TRBD2 (5 bases each). Germline-derived CDR1 and CDR2 are SGHRS and YFSETQ. The CDR3 is 11 residues long. V lost 4 bases and J 7 bases, leaving 6 bases between the germline ends. The CDR3 nucleotides read TGCGCCAGCAGCGAGGGGAATGAGCAGTTCTTC. It encodes CASSEGNEQFF.